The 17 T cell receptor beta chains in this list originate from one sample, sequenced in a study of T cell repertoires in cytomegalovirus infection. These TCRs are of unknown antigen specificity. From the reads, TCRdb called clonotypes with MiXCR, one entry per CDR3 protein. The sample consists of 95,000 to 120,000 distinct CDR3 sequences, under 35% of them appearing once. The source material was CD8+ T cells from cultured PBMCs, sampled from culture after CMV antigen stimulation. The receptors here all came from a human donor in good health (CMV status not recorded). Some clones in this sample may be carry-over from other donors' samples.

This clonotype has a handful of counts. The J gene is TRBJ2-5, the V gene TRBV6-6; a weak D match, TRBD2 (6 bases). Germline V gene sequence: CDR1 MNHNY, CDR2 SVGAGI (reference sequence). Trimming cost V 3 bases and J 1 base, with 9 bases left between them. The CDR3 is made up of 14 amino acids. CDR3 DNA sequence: TGTGCCAGCAGTTATCGTAGCGGCCAAGAGACCCAGTACTTC. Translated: CASSYRSGQETQYF.

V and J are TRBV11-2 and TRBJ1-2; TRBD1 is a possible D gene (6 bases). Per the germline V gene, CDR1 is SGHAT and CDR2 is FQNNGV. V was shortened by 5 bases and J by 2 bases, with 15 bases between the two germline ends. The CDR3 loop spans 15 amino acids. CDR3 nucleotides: TGTGCCAGCAGCCACTGGACAGCTAACAACTATGGCTACACCTTC. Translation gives CASSHWTANNYGYTF.

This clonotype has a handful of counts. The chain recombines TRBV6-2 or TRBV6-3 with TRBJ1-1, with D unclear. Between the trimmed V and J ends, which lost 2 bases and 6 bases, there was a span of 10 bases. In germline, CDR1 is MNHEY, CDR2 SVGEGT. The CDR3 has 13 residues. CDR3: CASSYGNGAEAFF. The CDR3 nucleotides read TGTGCCAGCAGTTACGGGAACGGCGCTGAAGCTTTCTTT.

The CDR3 sequence is CSVVDSSTDTQYF. The DNA for the CDR3 is TGCAGCGTTGTGGACAGTAGCACAGATACGCAGTATTTT. The genes are TRBV29-1 and TRBJ2-3; D might be TRBD1 (6 bases). V lost 4 bases and J lost 0, with 8 bases in between. The CDR3 is made up of 13 amino acids. Germline loops: CDR1 SQVTM, CDR2 ANQGSEA.

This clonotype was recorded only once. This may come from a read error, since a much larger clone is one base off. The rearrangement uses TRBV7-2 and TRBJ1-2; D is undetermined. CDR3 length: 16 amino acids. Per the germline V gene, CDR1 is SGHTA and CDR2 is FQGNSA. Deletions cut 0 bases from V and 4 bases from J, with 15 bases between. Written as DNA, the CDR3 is TGTGCCAGCAGCTTAGCGAAGGTCAGCTTAAGCTATGGCTACACCTTC. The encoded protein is CASSLAKVSLSYGYTF.

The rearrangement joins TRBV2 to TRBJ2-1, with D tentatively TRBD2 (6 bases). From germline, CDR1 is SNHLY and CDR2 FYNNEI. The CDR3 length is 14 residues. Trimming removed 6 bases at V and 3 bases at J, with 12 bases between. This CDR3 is CASRGGLLYNEQFF. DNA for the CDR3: TGTGCCAGCAGGGGGGGACTCCTCTACAATGAGCAGTTCTTC. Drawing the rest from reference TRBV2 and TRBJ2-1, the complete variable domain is EPEVTQTPSHQVTQMGQEVILRCVPISNHLYFYWYRQILGQKVEFLVSFYNNEISEKSEIFDDQFSVERPDGSNFTLKIRSTKLEDSAMYFCASRGGLLYNEQFFGPGTRLTVL.

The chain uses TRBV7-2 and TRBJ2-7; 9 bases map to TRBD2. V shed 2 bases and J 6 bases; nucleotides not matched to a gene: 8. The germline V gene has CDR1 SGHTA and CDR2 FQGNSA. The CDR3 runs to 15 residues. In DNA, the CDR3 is TGTGCCAGCAGCTTACGGGCGGGGGGGCAGTTCGAGCAGTACTTC. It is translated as CASSLRAGGQFEQYF.

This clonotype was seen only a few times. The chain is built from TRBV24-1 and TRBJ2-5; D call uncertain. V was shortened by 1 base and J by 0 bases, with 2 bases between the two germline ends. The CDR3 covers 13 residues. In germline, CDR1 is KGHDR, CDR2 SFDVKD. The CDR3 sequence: CATSDLNQETQYF. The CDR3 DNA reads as TGTGCCACCAGTGATTTAAACCAAGAGACCCAGTACTTC.

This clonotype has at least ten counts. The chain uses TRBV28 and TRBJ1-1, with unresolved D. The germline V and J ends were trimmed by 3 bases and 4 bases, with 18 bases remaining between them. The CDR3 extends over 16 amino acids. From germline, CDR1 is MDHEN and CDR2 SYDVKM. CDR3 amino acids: CASSLGWGGKGTEAFF. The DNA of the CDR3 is TGTGCCAGCAGTTTGGGTTGGGGTGGGAAGGGCACTGAAGCTTTCTTT.

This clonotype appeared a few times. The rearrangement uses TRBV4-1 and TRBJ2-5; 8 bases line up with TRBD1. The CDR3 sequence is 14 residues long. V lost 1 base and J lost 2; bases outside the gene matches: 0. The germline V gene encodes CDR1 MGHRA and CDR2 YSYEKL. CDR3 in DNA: TGCGCCAGCAGCCAAGGGACAGGGCAAGAGACCCAGTACTTC. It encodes CASSQGTGQETQYF.

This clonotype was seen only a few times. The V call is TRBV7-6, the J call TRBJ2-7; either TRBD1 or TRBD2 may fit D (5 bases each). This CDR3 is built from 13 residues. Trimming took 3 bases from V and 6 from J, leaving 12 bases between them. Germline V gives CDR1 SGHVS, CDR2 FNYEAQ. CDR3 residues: CASSLGPLGEQYF. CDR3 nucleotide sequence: TGTGCCAGCAGCTTGGGACCTCTAGGCGAGCAGTACTTC.

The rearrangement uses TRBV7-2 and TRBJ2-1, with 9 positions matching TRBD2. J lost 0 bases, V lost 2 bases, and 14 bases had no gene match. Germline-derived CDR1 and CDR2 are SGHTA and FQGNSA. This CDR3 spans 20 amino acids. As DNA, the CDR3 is TGTGCCAGCAGCTTAAGACCCCCGGCCCTAGCGGGGCCCTCCTACAATGAGCAGTTCTTC. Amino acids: CASSLRPPALAGPSYNEQFF. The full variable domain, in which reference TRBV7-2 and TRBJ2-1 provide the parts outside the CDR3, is GAGVSQSPSNKVTEKGKDVELRCDPISGHTALYWYRQSLGQGLEFLIYFQGNSAPDKSGLPSDRFSAERTGGSVSTLTIQRTQQEDSAVYLCASSLRPPALAGPSYNEQFFGPGTRLTVL.

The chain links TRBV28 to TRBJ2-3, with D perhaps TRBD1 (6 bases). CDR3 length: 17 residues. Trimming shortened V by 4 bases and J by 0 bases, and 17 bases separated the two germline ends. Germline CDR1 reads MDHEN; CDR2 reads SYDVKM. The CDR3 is CASSSRQAKRSTDTQYF. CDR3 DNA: TGTGCCAGCAGTTCCCGACAGGCCAAACGAAGCACAGATACGCAGTATTTT.

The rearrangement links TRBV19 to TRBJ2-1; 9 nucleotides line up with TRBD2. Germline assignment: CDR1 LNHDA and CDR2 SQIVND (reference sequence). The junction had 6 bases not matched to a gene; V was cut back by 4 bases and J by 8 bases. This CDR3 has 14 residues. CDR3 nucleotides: TGTGCCAGTAGTAGACTAGCGGCGGCCGATGAGCAGTTCTTC. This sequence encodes CASSRLAAADEQFF.

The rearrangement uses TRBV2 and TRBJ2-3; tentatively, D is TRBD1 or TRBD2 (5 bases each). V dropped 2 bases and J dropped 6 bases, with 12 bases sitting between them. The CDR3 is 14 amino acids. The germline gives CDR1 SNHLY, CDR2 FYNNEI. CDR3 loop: CASSENRRWDTQYF. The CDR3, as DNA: TGTGCCAGCAGTGAAAACAGGAGGTGGGATACGCAGTATTTT.

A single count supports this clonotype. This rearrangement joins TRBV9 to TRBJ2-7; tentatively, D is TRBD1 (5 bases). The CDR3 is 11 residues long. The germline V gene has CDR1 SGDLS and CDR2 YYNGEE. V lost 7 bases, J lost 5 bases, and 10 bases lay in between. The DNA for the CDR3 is TGTGCCAGCGGGCAGGGCGACGAGCAGTACTTC. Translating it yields CASGQGDEQYF.

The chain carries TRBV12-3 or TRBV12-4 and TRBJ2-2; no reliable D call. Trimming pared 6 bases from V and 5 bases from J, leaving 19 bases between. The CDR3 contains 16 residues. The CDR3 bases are TGTGCCAGCAGCCCATTCCCCCATGAGCCGACCGGGGAGCTGTTTTTT. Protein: CASSPFPHEPTGELFF.